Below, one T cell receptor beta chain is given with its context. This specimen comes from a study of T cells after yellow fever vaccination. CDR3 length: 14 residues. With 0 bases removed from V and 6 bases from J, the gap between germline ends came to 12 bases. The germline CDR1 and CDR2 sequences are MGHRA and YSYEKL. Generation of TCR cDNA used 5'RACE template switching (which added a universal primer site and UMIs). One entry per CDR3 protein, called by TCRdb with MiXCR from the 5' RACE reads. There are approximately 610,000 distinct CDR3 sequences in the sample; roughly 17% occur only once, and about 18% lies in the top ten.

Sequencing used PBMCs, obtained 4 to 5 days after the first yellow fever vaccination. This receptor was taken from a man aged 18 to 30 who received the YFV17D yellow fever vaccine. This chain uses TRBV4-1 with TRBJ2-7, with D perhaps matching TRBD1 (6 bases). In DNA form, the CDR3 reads TGCGCCAGCAGCCAAGATTTGGGGGCCCCCGAGCAGTACTTC. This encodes CASSQDLGAPEQYF.